The 16 T cell receptor beta chains below come from one sample, sequenced in a study of T cells in localized non-small cell lung cancer. Here immunoSEQ multiplex PCR was the method, and the copy in TCRdb shows in-frame clones only, minus some. The data contain about 75,000 clones, over 75% of them singletons. Material: peripheral blood, obtained before any cancer treatment. The receptors come from a female donor older than 55 with stage I lung adenocarcinoma.

This clone showed up just a few times. The chain recombines TRBV6-5 with TRBJ1-1; D possibly corresponds to TRBD1 (6 bases). Between the trimmed V and J ends, which lost 4 bases and 10 bases, there was a span of 10 bases. The CDR3 length is 11 residues. Germline CDR1 is MNHEY and CDR2 is SVGAGI. The CDR3 DNA reads TGTGCCAGCAGTTCGGGGGGCGGAGCTTTCTTT. Its protein product is CASSSGGGAFF.

The CDR3: CASSFEQGDTGELFF. Here the CDR3 DNA reads TGTGCCAGCAGTTTTGAACAGGGGGATACCGGGGAGCTGTTTTTT. The chain uses TRBV27 and TRBJ2-2; 8 positions match TRBD1. Germline V lookup: CDR1 MNHEY, CDR2 SMNVEV (reference sequence). The V and J ends lost 3 bases and 5 bases, in that order; junction bases with no gene match: 5. There are 15 residues in the CDR3.

CDR3 DNA: TGTGCCAGCAGCTCGACAGGGGGCAAAAGTGAGCAGTTCTTC. Translated: CASSSTGGKSEQFF. The genes are TRBV7-2 and TRBJ2-1; 10 bases fit TRBD1. Losses at the gene ends were 4 bases for V and 9 bases for J; bases not matched to a gene: 6. From germline, CDR1 is SGHTA and CDR2 FQGNSA. The CDR3 contains 14 residues.

The CDR3 reads CASTYFRGTEAFF. CDR3 in DNA: TGTGCCAGCACCTATTTCAGGGGGACTGAAGCTTTCTTT. The chain links TRBV7-2 to TRBJ1-1; 7 nucleotides match TRBD1. Germline V CDR1 and CDR2: SGHTA, FQGNSA. The CDR3 has 13 residues. J gave up 5 bases and V 7 bases, and 7 bases lay outside the gene matches.

V gene TRBV5-4 combines with J gene TRBJ1-2; D uncertain. The V end lost 6 bases, the J end lost 4 bases, and 13 bases lay between the germline ends. Germline CDR1 is SGHNT and CDR2 is YYREEE (reference sequence). CDR3 length equals 13 residues. The CDR3 is CASTVGIGYGYTF. Here the CDR3 DNA reads TGTGCCAGCACCGTAGGGATTGGCTATGGCTACACCTTC.

This sequence joins TRBV19 and TRBJ1-5; D is ambiguous. V was cut by 10 bases and J by 0 bases, with 10 bases left in between. This CDR3 has 13 residues. Germline values: CDR1 LNHDA, CDR2 SQIVND (reference sequence). The CDR3 loop is CATARNSNQPQHF. The CDR3 DNA sequence: TGTGCCACGGCGAGGAATAGCAATCAGCCCCAGCATTTT.

This chain connects TRBV19 to TRBJ2-2, with D possibly being TRBD2 (5 bases). Trimming pared 1 base from V and 10 bases from J, leaving 16 bases between. The CDR3 spans 15 residues. Germline values: CDR1 LNHDA, CDR2 SQIVND (reference sequence). This CDR3 reads CASSIGTLNLEELFF. The CDR3 region has the DNA TGTGCCAGTAGTATAGGGACTTTAAACCTTGAGGAGCTGTTTTTT.

This clone was seen a few times. The chain combines TRBV7-3 with TRBJ1-1; 7 bases agree with TRBD1. V shed 5 bases, J shed 4 bases, and the junction held 1 base outside the gene matches. In germline, CDR1 is SGHTA, CDR2 FQGTGA. The CDR3 runs to 12 residues. CDR3 coding DNA: TGTGCCAGCAGCCCAGGGGGCACTGAAGCTTTCTTT. It is translated as CASSPGGTEAFF.

The CDR3 nucleotides read TGTGCCAGCAGCGCTCCAGGAAACATACTAAACACTGAAGCTTTCTTT. Its translation: CASSAPGNILNTEAFF. The genes are TRBV9 and TRBJ1-1; D gene ambiguous. V shed 3 bases and J shed 2 bases, with 17 bases lying between them. The CDR3 runs 16 residues. CDR1 is SGDLS, CDR2 YYNGEE, per germline.

V and J are TRBV6-5 and TRBJ2-2, with a possible D match to TRBD2 (5 bases). Germline-derived CDR1 and CDR2 are MNHEY and SVGAGI. V lost 6 bases to trimming and J lost 0 bases, with 8 bases between them. The CDR3 consists of 14 residues. DNA for the CDR3: TGTGCCAGCAGCCACGGGACGAACACCGGGGAGCTGTTTTTT. Translating gives CASSHGTNTGELFF.

The chain has TRBV6-1 and TRBJ2-3; 8 bases are a match to TRBD1. Germline trimming cut 8 bases from V and 1 base from J; bases unmatched to any gene: 5. This CDR3 is 14 amino acids long. Germline V gene data show CDR1 as MNHNS and CDR2 as SASEGT. The CDR3 sequence: CASGQGMGTDTQYF. The DNA for the CDR3 is TGTGCCAGCGGACAGGGAATGGGCACAGATACGCAGTATTTT.

The chain combines TRBV6-6 with TRBJ2-5; maybe TRBD1 (6 bases). The DNA end lines up better with TRBJ2-7; the J call may be wrong. Germline V gives CDR1 MNHNY, CDR2 SVGAGI (reference sequence). The CDR3 covers 15 residues. Written as DNA, the CDR3 is TGTGCCAGCAGTTACCTGGGACATCCGACCTACGAGCAGTACTTC. This codes for CASSYLGHPTYEQYF.

J is TRBJ2-7 and V is TRBV18; a weak D match, TRBD2 (5 bases). The germline V and J ends were trimmed by 1 base and 6 bases, with 19 bases remaining between them. Germline CDR1 reads KGHSH; CDR2 reads LQKENI. The CDR3 is made up of 16 amino acids. CDR3 region: CASSPLGPGKRSEQYF. The DNA for the CDR3 is TGTGCCAGCTCACCACTTGGACCCGGGAAGCGCTCCGAGCAGTACTTC.

This chain links TRBV7-2 with TRBJ1-5; 8 nucleotides line up with TRBD1. This CDR3 is built from 12 residues. The V and J ends lost 7 bases and 7 bases, in that order; junction bases with no gene match: 3. Germline loops: CDR1 SGHTA, CDR2 FQGNSA. The CDR3 bases are TGTGCCAGCACCGGACAGGGCCAGCCCCAGCATTTT. Its protein product is CASTGQGQPQHF.

This chain connects TRBV5-1 to TRBJ1-4; maybe TRBD1 (5 bases). Germline V gene lookup returns CDR1 SGHRS and CDR2 YFSETQ. The CDR3 contains 16 residues. V was shortened by 1 base and J by 3 bases, with 13 bases between the two germline ends. The DNA for the CDR3 is TGCGCCAGCAGCTTGCGGCCGGGGCCAGCTAATGAAAAACTGTTTTTT. Translating gives CASSLRPGPANEKLFF.

The chain uses TRBV5-1 and TRBJ2-7, with TRBD2 identical over 8 bases. J lost 4 bases, V lost 3 bases, and 6 bases had no gene match. This CDR3 region has 14 residues. Looked up from germline, CDR1 is SGHRS and CDR2 is YFSETQ. The CDR3, as DNA: TGCGCCAGCAGCTCAGCGGGAGTACGTTACGAGCAGTACTTC. This translates into CASSSAGVRYEQYF.